The rows below give T cell receptor beta chains drawn from one sample of a study of OX40 agonist ivuxolimab in advanced cancers. Measured with immunoSEQ multiplex PCR; TCRdb has only the in-frame clones, and not every one. The sample shows under 85,000 clones, roughly 80% of them seen only once. The material sequenced was CD4+ or CD8+ T cells sorted from blood, taken in a trial of the OX40 agonist ivuxolimab. These receptors came from an adult with an advanced solid tumor such as melanoma, head and neck, liver or kidney cancer. The CDR3 runs from the conserved cysteine through the conserved F or W.

v_gene,len,j_gene,CDR3aa
TRBV2,13,TRBJ2-5,CASSGTGEQTQYF
TRBV11-2,15,TRBJ1-6,CASSLRGQYNSPLHF
TRBV11-1,14,TRBJ1-1,CASSLFRGSTEAFF
TRBV7-2,14,TRBJ1-2,CASSLDVEEWGYTF
TRBV4-3,14,TRBJ2-2,CASSQPSGPGELFF
TRBV7-9,15,TRBJ1-1,CASSLGRAVNTEAFF
TRBV9,15,TRBJ2-7,CASSVGGATLYEQYF
TRBV7-9,15,TRBJ2-3,CASSRGGGATDTQYF
TRBV21-1,14,TRBJ1-1,CASSRQTGGGGAFF
TRBV5-1,15,TRBJ2-7,CASSLSGGNFYEQYF
TRBV9,13,TRBJ1-6,CASTAQDGASLHF
TRBV5-1,16,TRBJ1-4,CASSPAGGVTNEKLFF